Each of the 2 T cell receptor beta chains below was sequenced from the same sample in a study of T cells after yellow fever vaccination. TCRdb reprocessed the 5' RACE reads with MiXCR, giving one entry per CDR3 protein. The table includes about 340,000 distinct CDR3 sequences, 7.5% to 9% detected once. The source was PBMCs, collected on the day of the first yellow fever vaccination. Source of these receptors: a man aged 18-30 years who received the YFV17D yellow fever vaccine.

This clonotype was observed a few times. The chain uses TRBV11-2 and TRBJ2-3; 16 bases map to TRBD2. The V gene end was trimmed by 4 bases and the J gene end by 5 bases; junction bases not matched to a gene: 3. CDR1 SGHAT and CDR2 FQNNGV come from the germline V gene. CDR3 length: 16 residues. The CDR3, as DNA: TGTGCCAGCAGCTCGGGACTAGCGGGGGGGGGAGATACGCAGTATTTT. Translating gives CASSSGLAGGGDTQYF.

The chain couples TRBV3-1 to TRBJ2-3, with a weak D call TRBD1 (6 bases). This CDR3 comprises 14 residues. Germline V gives CDR1 LGHDT, CDR2 YNNKEL (reference sequence). The V end was cut by 4 bases, the J end by 4 bases, with 12 bases between. The CDR3 sequence is CASSPQQGSDTQYF. CDR3 DNA sequence: TGTGCCAGCAGCCCTCAACAGGGCTCAGATACGCAGTATTTT.